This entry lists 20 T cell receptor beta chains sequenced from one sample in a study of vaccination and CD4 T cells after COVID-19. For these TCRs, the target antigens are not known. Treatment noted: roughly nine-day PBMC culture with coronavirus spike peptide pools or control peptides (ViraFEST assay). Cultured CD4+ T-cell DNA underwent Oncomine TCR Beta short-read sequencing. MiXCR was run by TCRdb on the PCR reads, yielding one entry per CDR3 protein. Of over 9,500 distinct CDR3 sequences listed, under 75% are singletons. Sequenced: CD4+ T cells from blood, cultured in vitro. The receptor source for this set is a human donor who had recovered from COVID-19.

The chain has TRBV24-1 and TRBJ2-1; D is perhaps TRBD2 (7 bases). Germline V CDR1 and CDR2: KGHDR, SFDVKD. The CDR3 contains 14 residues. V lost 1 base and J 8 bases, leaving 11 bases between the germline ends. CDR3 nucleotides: TGTGCCACCAGTGATTTCGGGGGGCTTCATGAGCAGTTCTTC. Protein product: CATSDFGGLHEQFF.

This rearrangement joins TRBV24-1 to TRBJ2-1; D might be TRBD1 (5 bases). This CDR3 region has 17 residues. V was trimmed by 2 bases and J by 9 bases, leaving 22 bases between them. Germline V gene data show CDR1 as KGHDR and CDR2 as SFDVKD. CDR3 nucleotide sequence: TGTGCCACCAGTGATTCCAGGGCCGGTCGGGCGGCCGGTGAGCAGTTCTTC. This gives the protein CATSDSRAGRAAGEQFF.

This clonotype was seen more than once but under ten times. The CDR3 protein is CASSPSGTGLLPQHF. Here the CDR3 DNA reads TGTGCCAGCAGCCCATCCGGGACGGGCCTTCTTCCCCAGCATTTT. The chain combines TRBV7-9 with TRBJ1-5; D perhaps matches TRBD1 (5 bases). This CDR3 spans 15 amino acids. The V gene's germline CDR1 is SEHNR and CDR2 FQNEAQ (reference sequence). Between the trimmed V and J ends, which lost 5 bases and 10 bases, there was a span of 21 bases.

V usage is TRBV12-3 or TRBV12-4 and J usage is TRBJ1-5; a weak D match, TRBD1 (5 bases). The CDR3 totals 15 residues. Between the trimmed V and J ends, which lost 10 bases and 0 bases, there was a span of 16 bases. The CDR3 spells CATKTGGNSNQPQHF. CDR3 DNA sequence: TGTGCCACCAAAACCGGGGGAAATAGCAATCAGCCCCAGCATTTT.

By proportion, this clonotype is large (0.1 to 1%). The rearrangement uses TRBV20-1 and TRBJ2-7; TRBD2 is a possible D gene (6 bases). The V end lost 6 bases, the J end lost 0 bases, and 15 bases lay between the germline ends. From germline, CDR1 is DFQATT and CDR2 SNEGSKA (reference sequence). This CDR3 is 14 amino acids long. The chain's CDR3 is CSAVVADRSYEQYF. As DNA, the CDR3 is TGCAGTGCAGTAGTAGCGGACCGCTCCTACGAGCAGTACTTC.

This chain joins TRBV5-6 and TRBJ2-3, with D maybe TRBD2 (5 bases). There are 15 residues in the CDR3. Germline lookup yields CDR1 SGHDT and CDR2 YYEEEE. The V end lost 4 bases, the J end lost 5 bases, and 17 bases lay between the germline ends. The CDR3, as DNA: TGTGCCAGCAGCCATCCATCGACGGGGAAAGATACGCAGTATTTT. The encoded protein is CASSHPSTGKDTQYF.

CDR3 nucleotides: TGTGCCAGCTCACCAGAGGGGGCCTATGGCTACACCTTC. This codes for CASSPEGAYGYTF. The chain joins TRBV18 to TRBJ1-2; 7 positions match TRBD1. The CDR3 totals 13 residues. Germline trimming cut 2 bases from V and 4 bases from J; bases unmatched to any gene: 1. Germline V gene sequence: CDR1 KGHSH, CDR2 LQKENI.

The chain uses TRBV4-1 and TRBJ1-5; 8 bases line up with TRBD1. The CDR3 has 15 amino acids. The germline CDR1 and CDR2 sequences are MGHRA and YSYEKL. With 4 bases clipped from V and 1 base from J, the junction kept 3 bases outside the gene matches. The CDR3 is CASSRWTGSNQPQHF. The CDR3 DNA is TGCGCCAGCAGCCGTTGGACAGGGAGCAATCAGCCCCAGCATTTT.

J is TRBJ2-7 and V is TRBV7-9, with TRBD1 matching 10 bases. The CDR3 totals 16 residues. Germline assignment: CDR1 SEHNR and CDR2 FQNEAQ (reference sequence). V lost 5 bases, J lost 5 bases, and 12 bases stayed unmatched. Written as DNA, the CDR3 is TGTGCCAGCAGCCGAGGCCTGGGACAGGGGCTCCACGAGCAGTACTTC. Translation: CASSRGLGQGLHEQYF.

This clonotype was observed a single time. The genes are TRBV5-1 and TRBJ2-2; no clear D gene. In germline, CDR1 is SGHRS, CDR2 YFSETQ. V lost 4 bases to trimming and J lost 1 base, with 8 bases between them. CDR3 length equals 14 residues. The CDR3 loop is CASSPDLNTGELFF. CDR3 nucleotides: TGCGCCAGCAGCCCCGACCTGAACACCGGGGAGCTGTTTTTT.

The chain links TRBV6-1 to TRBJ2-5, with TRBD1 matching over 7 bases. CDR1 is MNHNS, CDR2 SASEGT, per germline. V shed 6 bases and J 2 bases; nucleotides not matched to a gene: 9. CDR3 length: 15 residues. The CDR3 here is CASSIGNRGQETQYF. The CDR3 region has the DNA TGTGCCAGCAGCATCGGAAACAGGGGTCAAGAGACCCAGTACTTC.

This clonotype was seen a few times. Here the CDR3 reads CATRPAGTENYGYTF. CDR3 in DNA: TGTGCCACCAGGCCCGCCGGGACAGAGAACTATGGCTACACCTTC. J is TRBJ1-2 and V is TRBV24-1; 7 nucleotides align to TRBD1. The CDR3 contains 15 residues. Unmatched junction bases numbered 9, after V lost 7 bases and J lost 2 bases. CDR1 and CDR2 from the germline V gene are KGHDR and SFDVKD.

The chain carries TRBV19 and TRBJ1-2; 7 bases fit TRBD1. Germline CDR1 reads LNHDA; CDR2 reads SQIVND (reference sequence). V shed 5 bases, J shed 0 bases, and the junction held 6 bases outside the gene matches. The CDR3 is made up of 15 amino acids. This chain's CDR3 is CASSPGTVANYGYTF. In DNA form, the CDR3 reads TGTGCCAGTAGTCCCGGGACAGTAGCTAACTATGGCTACACCTTC.

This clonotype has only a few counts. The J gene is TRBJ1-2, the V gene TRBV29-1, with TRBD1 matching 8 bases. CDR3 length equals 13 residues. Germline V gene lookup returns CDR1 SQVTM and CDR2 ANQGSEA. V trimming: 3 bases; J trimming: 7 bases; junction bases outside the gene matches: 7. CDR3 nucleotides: TGCAGCGTTGAGAACAGGGGGTTCGGTGGCTACACCTTC. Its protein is CSVENRGFGGYTF.

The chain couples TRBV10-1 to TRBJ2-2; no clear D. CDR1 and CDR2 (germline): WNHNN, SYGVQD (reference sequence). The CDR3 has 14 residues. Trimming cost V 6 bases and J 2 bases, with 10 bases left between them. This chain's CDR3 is CASSSYLNTGELFF. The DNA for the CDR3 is TGCGCCAGCAGCTCGTACTTAAACACCGGGGAGCTGTTTTTT.

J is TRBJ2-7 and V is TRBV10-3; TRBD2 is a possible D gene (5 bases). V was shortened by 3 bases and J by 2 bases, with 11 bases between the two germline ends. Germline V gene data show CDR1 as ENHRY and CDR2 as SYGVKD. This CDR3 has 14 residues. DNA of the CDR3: TGTGCCATCAGTGAAGGAGGCTGGGCCTACGAGCAGTACTTC. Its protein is CAISEGGWAYEQYF.

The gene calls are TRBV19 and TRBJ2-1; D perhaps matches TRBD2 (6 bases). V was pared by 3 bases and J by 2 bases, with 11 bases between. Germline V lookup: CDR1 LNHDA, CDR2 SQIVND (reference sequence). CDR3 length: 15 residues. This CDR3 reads CASSIEGGPYNEQFF. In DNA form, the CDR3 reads TGTGCCAGTAGTATTGAGGGAGGCCCCTACAATGAGCAGTTCTTC.

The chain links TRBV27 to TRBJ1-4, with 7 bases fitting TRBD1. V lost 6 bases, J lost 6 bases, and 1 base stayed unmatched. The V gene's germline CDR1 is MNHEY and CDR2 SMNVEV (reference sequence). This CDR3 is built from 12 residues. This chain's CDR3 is CASRQGYEKLFF. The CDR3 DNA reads TGTGCCAGCAGACAGGGGTATGAAAAACTGTTTTTT.

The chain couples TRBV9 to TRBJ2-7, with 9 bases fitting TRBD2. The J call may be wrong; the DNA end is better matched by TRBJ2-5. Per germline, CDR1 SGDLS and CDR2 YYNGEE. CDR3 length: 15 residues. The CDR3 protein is CASSGPGTSYETQYF. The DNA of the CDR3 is TGTGCCAGCAGCGGCCCCGGGACTAGCTATGAGACCCAGTACTTC.

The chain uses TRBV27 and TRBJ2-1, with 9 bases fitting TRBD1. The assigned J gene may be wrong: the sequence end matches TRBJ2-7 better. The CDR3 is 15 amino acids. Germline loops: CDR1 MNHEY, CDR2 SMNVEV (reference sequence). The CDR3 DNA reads TGTGCCAGCGAAGACGAACGGGACAGGGTCTACGAGCAGTACTTC. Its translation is CASEDERDRVYEQYF.